The sequence of this T cell receptor beta chain was determined in a study of CD8 T cells in ankylosing spondylitis. Each TCR beta library was made by quantitative 5'-RACE that incorporated molecular barcodes. Each CDR3 protein is one row after TCRdb ran MiXCR on the 5' RACE reads. The sample lists 350,000 to 550,000 distinct CDR3 sequences, 20% to 30% occurring once. The study's findings and limits: What appeared characteristic of ankylosing spondylitis blood was a TCR beta motif of 7 or 8 highly homologous variants. Previous work reported some of these motif variants in the synovial fluid and blood of reactive arthritis. A CD8+ phenotype characterized the disease-linked clones, which were relatively rare in peripheral blood.

A single count supports this clonotype. What it binds is unknown. This CDR3 region has 12 residues. CDR1 and CDR2 from the germline V gene are DFQATT and SNEGSKA (reference sequence). With 5 bases removed from V and 5 bases from J, the gap between germline ends came to 10 bases. The sample taken for sequencing was blood, either unsorted or a sorted T cell fraction (not recorded which). The sequence was collected from a male donor with ankylosing spondylitis. The chain recombines TRBV20-1 with TRBJ2-1; D gene uncertain. The CDR3 coding sequence is TGCAGTGCTCCCCATAGGGACAATGAGCAGTTCTTC. The encoded protein is CSAPHRDNEQFF.